This T cell receptor beta chain appears in the sequencing data of a study of T cell responses to AZD1222 COVID-19 vaccine. The method was immunoSEQ multiplex PCR; TCRdb's version includes in-frame clones alone and lacks a portion of them. Of under 80,000 clones in the sample, 84% were seen once. The CDR3 runs 16 residues. Unmatched junction bases numbered 10, after V lost 5 bases and J lost 3 bases. Germline assignment: CDR1 MDHEN and CDR2 SYDVKM. This receptor was taken from an adult in good health. The V and J genes are TRBV28 and TRBJ2-7; 10 bases are a match to TRBD1. This specimen consisted of peripheral blood, obtained on day 0 of AZD1222 vaccination. CDR3: CASSPGQGSHNYEQYF. In nucleotides, the CDR3 is TGTGCCAGCAGTCCGGGACAGGGGTCGCACAACTACGAGCAGTACTTC.